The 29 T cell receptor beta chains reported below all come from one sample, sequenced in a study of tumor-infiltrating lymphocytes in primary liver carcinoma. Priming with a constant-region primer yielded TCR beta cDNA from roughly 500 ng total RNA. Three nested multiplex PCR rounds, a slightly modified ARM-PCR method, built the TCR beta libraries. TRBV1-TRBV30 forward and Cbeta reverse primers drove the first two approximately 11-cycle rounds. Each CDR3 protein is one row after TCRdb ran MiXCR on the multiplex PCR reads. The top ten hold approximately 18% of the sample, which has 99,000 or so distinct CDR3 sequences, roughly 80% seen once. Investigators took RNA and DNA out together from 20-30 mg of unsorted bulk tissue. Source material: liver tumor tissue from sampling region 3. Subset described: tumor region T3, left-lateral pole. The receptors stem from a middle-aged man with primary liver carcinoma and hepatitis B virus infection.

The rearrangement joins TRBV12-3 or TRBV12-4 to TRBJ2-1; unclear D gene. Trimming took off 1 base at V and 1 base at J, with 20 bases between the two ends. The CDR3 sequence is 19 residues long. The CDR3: CASSLEVNGSLPSYNEQFF. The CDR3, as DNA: TGTGCCAGCAGTTTAGAAGTTAACGGGTCGCTGCCATCCTACAATGAGCAGTTCTTC.

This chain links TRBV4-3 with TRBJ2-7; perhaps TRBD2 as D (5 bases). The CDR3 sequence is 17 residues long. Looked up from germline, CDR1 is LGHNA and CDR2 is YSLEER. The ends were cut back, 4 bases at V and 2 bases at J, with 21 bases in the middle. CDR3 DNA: TGCGCCAGCAGCCCAGACCCTAGTGGGAGTTACACCTACGAGCAGTACTTC. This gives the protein CASSPDPSGSYTYEQYF.

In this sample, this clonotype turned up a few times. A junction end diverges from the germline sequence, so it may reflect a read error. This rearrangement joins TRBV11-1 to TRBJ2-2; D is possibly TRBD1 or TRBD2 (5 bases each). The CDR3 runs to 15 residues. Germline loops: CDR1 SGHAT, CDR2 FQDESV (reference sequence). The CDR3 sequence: CASSYTGPFSGELLF. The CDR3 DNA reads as TGTGCCAGCAGCTATACAGGTCCCTTCTCCGGGGAGCTGCTTTTT.

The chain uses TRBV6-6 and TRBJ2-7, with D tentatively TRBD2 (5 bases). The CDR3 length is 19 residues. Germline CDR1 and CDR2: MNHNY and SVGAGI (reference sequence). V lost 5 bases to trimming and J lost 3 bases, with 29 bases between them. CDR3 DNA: TGTGCCAGCAGTAAACTCGACGGGGTTAGGATCCAGAGCCGCTACGAGCAGTACTTC. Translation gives CASSKLDGVRIQSRYEQYF.

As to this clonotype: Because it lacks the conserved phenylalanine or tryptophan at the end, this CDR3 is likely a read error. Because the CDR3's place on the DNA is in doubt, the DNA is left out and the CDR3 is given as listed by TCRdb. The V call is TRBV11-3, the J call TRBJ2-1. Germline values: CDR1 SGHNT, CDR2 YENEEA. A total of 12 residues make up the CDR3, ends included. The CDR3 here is CAGSLNANEQSL.

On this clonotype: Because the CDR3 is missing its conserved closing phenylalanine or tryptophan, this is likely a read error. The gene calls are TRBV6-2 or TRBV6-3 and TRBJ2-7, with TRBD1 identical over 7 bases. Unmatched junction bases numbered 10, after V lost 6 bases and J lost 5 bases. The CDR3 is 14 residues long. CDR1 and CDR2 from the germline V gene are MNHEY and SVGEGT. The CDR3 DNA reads TGTGCCAGCAGCCTCCGAGACAGGGTCCACGAGCAGTACTTA. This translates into CASSLRDRVHEQYL.

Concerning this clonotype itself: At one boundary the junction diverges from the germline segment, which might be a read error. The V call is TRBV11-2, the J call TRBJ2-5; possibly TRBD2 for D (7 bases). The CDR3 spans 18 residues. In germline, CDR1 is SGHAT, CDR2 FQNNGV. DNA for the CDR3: TGTGCCAGCAGCCCAAGCTCAATACAGGGTACTGGGCGGGAGAACCAGTACTTC. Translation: CASSPSSIQGTGRENQYF.

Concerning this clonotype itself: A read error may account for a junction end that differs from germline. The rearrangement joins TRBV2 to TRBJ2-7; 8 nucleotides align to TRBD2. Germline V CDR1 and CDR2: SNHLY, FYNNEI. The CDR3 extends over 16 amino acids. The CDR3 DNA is TGTGCCAGCCCTTCACCCGTTAGCGGGGACTCCTACAAGCAGTACTTC. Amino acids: CASPSPVSGDSYKQYF.

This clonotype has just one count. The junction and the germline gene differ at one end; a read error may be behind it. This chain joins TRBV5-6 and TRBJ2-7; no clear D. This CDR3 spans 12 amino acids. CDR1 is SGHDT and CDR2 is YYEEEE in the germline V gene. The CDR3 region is CVSSLPPYEQYF. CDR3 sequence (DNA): TGCGTCAGCAGTTTGCCCCCCTACGAGCAGTACTTC.

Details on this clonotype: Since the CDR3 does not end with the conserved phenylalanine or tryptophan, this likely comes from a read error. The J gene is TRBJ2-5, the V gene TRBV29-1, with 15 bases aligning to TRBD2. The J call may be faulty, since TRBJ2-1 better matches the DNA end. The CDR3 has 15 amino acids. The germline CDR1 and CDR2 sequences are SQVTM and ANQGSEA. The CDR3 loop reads CSVGLAGGFYNEQFI. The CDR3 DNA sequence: TGCAGTGTTGGACTAGCGGGAGGGTTCTACAACGAGCAGTTCATC.

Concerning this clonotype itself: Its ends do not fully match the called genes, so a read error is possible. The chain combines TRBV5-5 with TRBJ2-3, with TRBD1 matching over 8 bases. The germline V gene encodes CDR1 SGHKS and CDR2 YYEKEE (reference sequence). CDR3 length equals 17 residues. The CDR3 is CAGSLLQGAVRTDMQYF. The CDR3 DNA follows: TGTGCCGGCAGCTTGCTTCAGGGGGCGGTACGCACAGATATGCAGTATTTT.

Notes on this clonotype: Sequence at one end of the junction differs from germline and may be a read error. The CDR3 loop is CASTSVGSYNERFF. The DNA of the CDR3 is TGTGCCAGCACTAGCGTGGGCTCCTACAATGAGCGGTTCTTC. This chain uses TRBV6-6 with TRBJ2-1, with D possibly TRBD2 on 6 matching bases. The CDR3 covers 14 residues. CDR1 is MNHNY and CDR2 is SVGAGI in the germline V gene (reference sequence).

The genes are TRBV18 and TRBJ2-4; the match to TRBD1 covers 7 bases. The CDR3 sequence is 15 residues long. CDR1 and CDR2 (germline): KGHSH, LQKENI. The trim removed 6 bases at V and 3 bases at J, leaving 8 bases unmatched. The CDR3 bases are TGTGCCAGCTCCCCAACGACAGGGAACAAAAACATTCAGTACTTC. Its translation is CASSPTTGNKNIQYF.

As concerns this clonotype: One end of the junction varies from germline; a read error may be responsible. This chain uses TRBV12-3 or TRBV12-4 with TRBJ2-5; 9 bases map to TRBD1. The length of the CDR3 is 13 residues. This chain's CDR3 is CASSRTGTGTQNF. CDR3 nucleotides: TGTGCCAGCAGCCGAACCGGGACAGGGACCCAGAACTTC.

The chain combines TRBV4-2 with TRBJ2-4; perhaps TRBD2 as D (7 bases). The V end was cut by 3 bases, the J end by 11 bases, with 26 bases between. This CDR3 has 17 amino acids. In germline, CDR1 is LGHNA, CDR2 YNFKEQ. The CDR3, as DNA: TGTGCCAGCAGCCAGGCCGCGGGGGCAGGGATCGGAAGCTTTCAGTACTTC. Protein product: CASSQAAGAGIGSFQYF.

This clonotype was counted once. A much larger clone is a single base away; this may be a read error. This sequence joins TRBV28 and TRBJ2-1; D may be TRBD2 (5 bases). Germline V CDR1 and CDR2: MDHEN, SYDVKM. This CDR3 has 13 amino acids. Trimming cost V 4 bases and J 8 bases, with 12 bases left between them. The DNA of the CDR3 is TGTGCCAGCAGTTGGGCTAGCCTGCATGAGCAGTTCTTC. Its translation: CASSWASLHEQFF.

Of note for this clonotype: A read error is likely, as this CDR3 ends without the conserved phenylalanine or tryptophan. The CDR3 nucleotides are TGTGCCAACAGCTTGGAATCAGGCCCTAGGGAGACCCAGTACATC. Protein sequence: CANSLESGPRETQYI. The chain joins TRBV5-5 to TRBJ2-5; no definite D call. The V gene's germline CDR1 is SGHKS and CDR2 YYEKEE (reference sequence). The CDR3 is made up of 15 amino acids.

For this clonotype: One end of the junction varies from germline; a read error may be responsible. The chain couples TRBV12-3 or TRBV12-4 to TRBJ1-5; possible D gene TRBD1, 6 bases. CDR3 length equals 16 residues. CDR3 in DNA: TGTGCCAGCAGTTCTCCGGGACATGTTAGCAATCAGCCCCACCATTTT. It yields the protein CASSSPGHVSNQPHHF.

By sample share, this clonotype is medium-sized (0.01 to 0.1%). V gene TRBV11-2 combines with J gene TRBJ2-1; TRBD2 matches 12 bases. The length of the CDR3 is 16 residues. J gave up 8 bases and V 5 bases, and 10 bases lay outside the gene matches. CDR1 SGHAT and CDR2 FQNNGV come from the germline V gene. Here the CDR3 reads CASSLLTSGSNDEQFF. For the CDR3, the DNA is TGTGCCAGCAGCCTCCTGACTAGCGGGAGTAATGATGAGCAGTTCTTC.

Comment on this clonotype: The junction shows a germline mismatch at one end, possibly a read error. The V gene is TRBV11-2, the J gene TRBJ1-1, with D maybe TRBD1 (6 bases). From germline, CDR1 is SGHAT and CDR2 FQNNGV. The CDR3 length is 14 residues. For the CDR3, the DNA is TGTGCCAGCAGTTCCTCGGCGGGGGACACTGAAACTTTCTTT. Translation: CASSSSAGDTETFF.

CDR3: CASSQWVAGGAVGIDTQYF. Written as DNA, the CDR3 is TGTGCCAGCAGCCAATGGGTAGCGGGAGGGGCGGTTGGGATAGATACGCAGTATTTT. The rearrangement links TRBV4-2 to TRBJ2-3; 11 bases align to TRBD2. Trimming cost V 2 bases and J 5 bases; bases outside gene matches: 15. CDR3 size: 19 residues. Germline CDR1 and CDR2: LGHNA and YNFKEQ.

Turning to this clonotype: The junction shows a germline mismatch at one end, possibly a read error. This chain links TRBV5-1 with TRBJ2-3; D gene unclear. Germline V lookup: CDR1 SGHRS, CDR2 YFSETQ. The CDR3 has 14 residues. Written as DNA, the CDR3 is TGTGCCAGCAGCTTCTGCCTTAACACAGATACGCAGTATTTT. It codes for CASSFCLNTDTQYF.

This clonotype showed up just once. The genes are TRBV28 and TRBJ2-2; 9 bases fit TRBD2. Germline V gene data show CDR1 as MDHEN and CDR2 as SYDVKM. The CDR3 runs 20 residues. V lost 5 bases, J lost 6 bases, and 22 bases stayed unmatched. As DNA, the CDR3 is TGTGCCAGCAGTCCAGACGGAGGGATATCTGGGACTAGCCATTCCGGGGAGCTGTTTTTT. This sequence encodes CASSPDGGISGTSHSGELFF.

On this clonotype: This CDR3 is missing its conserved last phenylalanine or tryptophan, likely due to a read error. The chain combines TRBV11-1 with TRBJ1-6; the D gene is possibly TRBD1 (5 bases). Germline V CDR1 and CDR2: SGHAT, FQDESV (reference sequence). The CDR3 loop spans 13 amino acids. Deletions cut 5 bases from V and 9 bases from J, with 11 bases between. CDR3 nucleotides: TGTGCCAGCAGCCAGACAGTGGTTTCACCCCTCCACATT. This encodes CASSQTVVSPLHI.

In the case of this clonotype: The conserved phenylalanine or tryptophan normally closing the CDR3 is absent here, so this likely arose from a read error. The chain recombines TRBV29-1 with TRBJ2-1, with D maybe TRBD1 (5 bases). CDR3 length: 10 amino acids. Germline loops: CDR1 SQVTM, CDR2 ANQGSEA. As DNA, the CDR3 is TGCAGGGTTCTTGACAGCGAGCAGTTCTCA. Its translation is CRVLDSEQFS.

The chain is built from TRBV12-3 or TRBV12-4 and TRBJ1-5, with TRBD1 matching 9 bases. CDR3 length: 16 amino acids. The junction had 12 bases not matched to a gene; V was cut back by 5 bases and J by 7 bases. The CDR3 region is CASSPSGQGRTQPQHF. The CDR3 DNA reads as TGTGCCAGCAGTCCCTCAGGACAGGGGAGGACCCAGCCCCAGCATTTT.

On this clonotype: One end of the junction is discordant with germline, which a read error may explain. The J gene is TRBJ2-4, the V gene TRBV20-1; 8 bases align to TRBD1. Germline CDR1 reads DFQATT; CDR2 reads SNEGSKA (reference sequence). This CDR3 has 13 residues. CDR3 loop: CSARPPGGYIQYF. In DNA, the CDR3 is TGTAGTGCTAGACCCCCAGGGGGCTACATTCAGTACTTC.

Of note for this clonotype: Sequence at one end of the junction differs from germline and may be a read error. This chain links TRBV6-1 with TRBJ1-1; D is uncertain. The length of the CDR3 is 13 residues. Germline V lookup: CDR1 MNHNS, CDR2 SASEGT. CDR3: CASSRERCIEALF. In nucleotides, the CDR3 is TGTGCCAGCTCACGGGAGCGGTGCATTGAAGCTTTATTT.

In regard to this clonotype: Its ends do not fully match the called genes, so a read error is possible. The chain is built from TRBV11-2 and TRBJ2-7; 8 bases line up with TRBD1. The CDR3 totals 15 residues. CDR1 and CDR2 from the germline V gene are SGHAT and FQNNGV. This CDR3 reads CASSLRLTGENEQYF. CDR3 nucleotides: TGTGCCAGCAGCCTACGATTGACAGGGGAGAACGAGCAGTATTTC.